This section outlines one T cell receptor beta chain sequence together with its context. Antigen unknown. One end of the junction fails to match germline, which may point to a read error. This specimen comes from a study of blood T cells in healthy people across ages. At the level of the study: With template switching, about one barcoded beta molecule was captured per two T cells. Study-level points and caveats: Both naive CD4+ cell counts and diversity were greater in long-lived donors than in aged donors.

Then a second PCR, running about 7 to 11 cycles, was carried out with a sample-barcoded 5' primer and a J-beta primer mix. TCRdb re-called the 5' RACE reads with MiXCR, one entry per CDR3 protein. The repertoire has around 900,000 distinct CDR3 sequences, more than 25% of them found once; the top ten carry roughly a sixth. The source of this sequence is a woman of 80 years or more in good health. What was sequenced was blood.

CDR3 loop: CASNQKGIPGTGEDKEQFF. For the CDR3, the DNA is TGTGCCAGCAATCAGAAAGGGATTCCCGGGACTGGAGAGGACAAGGAGCAGTTCTTC. The rearrangement uses TRBV7-3 and TRBJ2-1; D is perhaps TRBD2 (6 bases). Looked up from germline, CDR1 is SGHTA and CDR2 is FQGTGA. The CDR3 runs 19 residues.